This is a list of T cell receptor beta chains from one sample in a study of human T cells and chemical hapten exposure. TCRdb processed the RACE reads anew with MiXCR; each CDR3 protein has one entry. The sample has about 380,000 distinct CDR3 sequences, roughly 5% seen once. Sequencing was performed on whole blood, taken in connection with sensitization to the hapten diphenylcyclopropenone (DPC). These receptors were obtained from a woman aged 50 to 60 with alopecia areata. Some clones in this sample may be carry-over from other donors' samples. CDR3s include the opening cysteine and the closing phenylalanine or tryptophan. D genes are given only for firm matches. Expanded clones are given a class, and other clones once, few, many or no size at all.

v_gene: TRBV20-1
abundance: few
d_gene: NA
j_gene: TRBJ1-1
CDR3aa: CSAIPGQGLMNTEAFF
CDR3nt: TGCAGTGCTATCCCGGGGCAGGGGCTTATGAACACTGAAGCTTTCTTT

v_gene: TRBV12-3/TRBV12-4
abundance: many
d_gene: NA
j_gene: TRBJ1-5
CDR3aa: CASSIQGSNQPQHF
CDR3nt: TGTGCCAGCAGTATCCAGGGAAGCAATCAGCCCCAGCATTTT

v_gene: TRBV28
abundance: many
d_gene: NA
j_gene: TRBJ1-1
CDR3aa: CASTLPLNTEAFF
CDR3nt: TGTGCCAGCACTCTTCCCCTTAACACTGAAGCTTTCTTT

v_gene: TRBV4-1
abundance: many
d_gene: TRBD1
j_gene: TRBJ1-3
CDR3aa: CASSQTGGSGNTIYF
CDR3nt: TGCGCCAGCAGCCAAACAGGGGGCTCTGGAAACACCATATATTTT

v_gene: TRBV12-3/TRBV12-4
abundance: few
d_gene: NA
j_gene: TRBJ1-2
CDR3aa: CASSFSTSNYGYTF
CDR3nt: TGTGCCAGCAGTTTTAGTACTTCTAACTATGGCTACACCTTC

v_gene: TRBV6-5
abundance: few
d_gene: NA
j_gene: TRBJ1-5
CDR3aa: CASSYRANQPQHF
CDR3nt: TGTGCCAGCAGTTACCGGGCCAATCAGCCCCAGCATTTT

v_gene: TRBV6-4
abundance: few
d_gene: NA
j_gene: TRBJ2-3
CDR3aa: CAPFPDTQYF
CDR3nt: TGTGCCCCGTTCCCAGATACGCAGTATTTT

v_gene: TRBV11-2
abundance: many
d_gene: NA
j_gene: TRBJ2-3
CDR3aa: CASSQQGSATTTDTQYF
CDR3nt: TGTGCCAGCAGCCAGCAGGGTTCCGCAACCACCACAGATACGCAGTATTTT

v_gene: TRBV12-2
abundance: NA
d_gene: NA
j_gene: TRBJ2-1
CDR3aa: CASRLGLPSSYNEQFF
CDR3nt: TGTGCAAGTCGCTTAGGGCTACCGAGCTCCTACAATGAGCAGTTCTTC

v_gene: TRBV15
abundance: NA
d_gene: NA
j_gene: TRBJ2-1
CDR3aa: CATSKKGYTGNEQFF
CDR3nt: TGTGCCACCAGCAAAAAAGGATACACAGGCAATGAGCAGTTCTTC

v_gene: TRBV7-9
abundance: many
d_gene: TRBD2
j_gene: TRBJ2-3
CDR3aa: CASSSPRGLAGGSTDTQYF
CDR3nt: TGTGCCAGCAGCTCCCCGAGGGGACTAGCGGGAGGCTCCACAGATACGCAGTATTTT

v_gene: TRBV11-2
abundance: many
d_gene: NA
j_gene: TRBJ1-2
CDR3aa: CASSLEPSVYGYTF
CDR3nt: TGTGCCAGCAGCTTAGAGCCCTCAGTCTATGGCTACACCTTC

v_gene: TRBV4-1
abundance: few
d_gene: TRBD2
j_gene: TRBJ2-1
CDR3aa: CASSPSGRSSYNEQFF
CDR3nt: TGCGCCAGCAGCCCCAGCGGGAGGAGCTCCTACAATGAGCAGTTCTTC

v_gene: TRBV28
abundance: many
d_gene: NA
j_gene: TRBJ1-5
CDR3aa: CASRVQAIAIPLQYSNQPQHF
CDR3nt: TGTGCCAGCAGAGTACAGGCTATAGCGATTCCTCTACAGTATAGCAATCAGCCCCAGCATTTT

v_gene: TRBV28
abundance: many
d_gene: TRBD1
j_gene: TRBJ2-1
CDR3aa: CASSHDVGGLNNEQFF
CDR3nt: TGTGCCAGCAGCCATGATGTAGGGGGCTTGAACAATGAGCAGTTCTTC

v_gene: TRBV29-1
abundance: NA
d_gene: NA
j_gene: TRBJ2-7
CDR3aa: CSVEDGSAYEQYF
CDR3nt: TGCAGCGTTGAAGACGGCAGTGCCTACGAGCAGTACTTC

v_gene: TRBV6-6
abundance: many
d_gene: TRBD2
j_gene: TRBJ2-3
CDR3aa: CASSPPGLAGPDTQYF
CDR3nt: TGTGCCAGCAGCCCACCAGGACTAGCGGGACCAGATACGCAGTATTTT

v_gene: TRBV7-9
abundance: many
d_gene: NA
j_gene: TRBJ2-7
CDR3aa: CASAGLHYEQYF
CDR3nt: TGTGCATCAGCCGGGTTACACTACGAGCAGTACTTC

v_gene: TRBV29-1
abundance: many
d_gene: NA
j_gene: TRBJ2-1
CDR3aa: CSVVFSDNEQFF
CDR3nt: TGCAGCGTTGTTTTCAGCGACAATGAGCAGTTCTTC

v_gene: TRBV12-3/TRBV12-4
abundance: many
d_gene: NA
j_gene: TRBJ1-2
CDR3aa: CASSLGAKGYTF
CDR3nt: TGTGCCAGCAGCCTGGGGGCTAAGGGCTACACCTTC

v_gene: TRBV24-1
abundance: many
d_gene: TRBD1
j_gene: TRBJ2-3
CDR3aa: CATSESTGGSTDTQYF
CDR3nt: TGTGCCACCAGTGAATCTACAGGGGGTAGCACAGATACGCAGTATTTT

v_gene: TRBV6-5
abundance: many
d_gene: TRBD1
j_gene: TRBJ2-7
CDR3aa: CASSPGQGVKYEQYF
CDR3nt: TGTGCCAGCAGTCCGGGACAGGGGGTGAAGTACGAGCAGTACTTC

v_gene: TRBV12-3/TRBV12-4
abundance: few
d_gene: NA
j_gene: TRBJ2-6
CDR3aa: CASLGVHSGANVLTF
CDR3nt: TGTGCCAGCTTGGGGGTGCACTCTGGGGCCAACGTCCTGACTTTC

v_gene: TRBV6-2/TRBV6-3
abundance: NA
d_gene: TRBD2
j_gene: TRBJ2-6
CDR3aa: CASSARLAPSVHVLTF
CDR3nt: TGTGCCAGCAGCGCTCGACTAGCGCCCTCTGTTCACGTCCTGACTTTC

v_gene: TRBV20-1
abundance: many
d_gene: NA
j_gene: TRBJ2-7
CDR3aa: CSDQGEGGSEQYF
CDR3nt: TGCAGTGACCAGGGGGAGGGAGGGAGCGAGCAGTACTTC

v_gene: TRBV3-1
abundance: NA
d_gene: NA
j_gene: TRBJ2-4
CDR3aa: CASSQDPVAKNIQYF
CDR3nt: TGTGCCAGCAGCCAAGACCCGGTAGCCAAAAACATTCAGTACTTC

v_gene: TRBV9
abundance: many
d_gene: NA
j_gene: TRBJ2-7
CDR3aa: CASSVGGSEQYF
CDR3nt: TGTGCCAGCAGCGTTGGAGGGAGCGAGCAGTACTTC